Listed below are T cell receptor beta chains from one sample, sequenced in a study of blood T cell repertoires in COVID-19. The assay was immunoSEQ multiplex PCR, and TCRdb's table has in-frame clones only and misses some. Of 200,000 to 250,000 clones detected, about 80% appear once; the ten largest clones hold about 2%. Sequencing was performed on PBMCs or T cells enriched from blood (not recorded which). Receptors were obtained from a man aged 60 to 75 who had recovered from COVID-19. Each CDR3 is given with its conserved first and last residue. D genes are given only for firm matches. Size is omitted from some rows. Given values are once, few, many or a class for expanded clones.

TRBJ2-7 - TRBV10-1 TRBD1 TGCGCCACCGCGGGACAGGGGGCTGGAGAGCAGTACTTC CATAGQGAGEQYF
TRBJ2-2 - TRBV11-3 TRBD1 TGTGCCAGCAGCTTAGCAGGGGGCGCGGGCACCGGGGAGCTGTTTTTT CASSLAGGAGTGELFF
TRBJ2-1 - TRBV27 TRBD1 TGTGCCAGCAGTCCCCACAGGGGTAATGAGCAGTTCTTC CASSPHRGNEQFF
TRBJ2-1 - TRBV9 - TGTGCCAGCAGCGTAGCGGAGAGAGGCGAGCAGTTCTTC CASSVAERGEQFF
TRBJ1-6 - TRBV5-1 - TGCGCCAGCAGCAGGGGGGGAGATAATTCACCCCTCCACTTT CASSRGGDNSPLHF
TRBJ1-2 - TRBV7-9 TRBD1 TGTGCCAGCAGCTGGACAGGGGAGGTAGACTATGGCTACACCTTC CASSWTGEVDYGYTF
TRBJ1-3 - TRBV3-1/TRBV3-2 - TGTGCCAGCAGCCAAGTTCCGGGTTCTGGAAACACCATATATTTT CASSQVPGSGNTIYF
TRBJ1-1 - TRBV7-2 TRBD1 TGTGCCAGCAGCCCCCCAGGGGGCCTTACGGCTTTCTTT CASSPPGGLTAFF
TRBJ1-1 - TRBV3-1/TRBV3-2 - TGTGCCAGCAGCCAATGGGGAGAGGGTACTGAAGCTTTCTTT CASSQWGEGTEAFF
TRBJ2-3 - TRBV19 - TGTGCCAGTAGTATAGTCGGGTTTCAAGCAGATACGCAGTATTTT CASSIVGFQADTQYF
TRBJ2-1 - TRBV7-9 TRBD2 TGTGCCAGCAGCTTAGCCGGTGGGACTAGCGGGAACAATGAGCAGTTCTTC CASSLAGGTSGNNEQFF
TRBJ1-2 - TRBV3-1/TRBV3-2 - TGTGCCAGCAGCCGGGGGCTAGCTAACTATGGCTACACCTTC CASSRGLANYGYTF
TRBJ2-3 - TRBV7-2 TRBD2 TGTGCCAGCAGCTTAGGCGGGGGGGCCGGCACAGATACGCAGTATTTT CASSLGGGAGTDTQYF
TRBJ2-7 - TRBV12-3/TRBV12-4 TRBD1 TGTGCCAGCGTGGGACAGCCTAGGGGAGAGTACTTC CASVGQPRGEYF
TRBJ1-1 - TRBV6-5 TRBD1 TGTGCCAGCAGTTACAAGCAGACAGGGAGTAAAACAGCTTTCTTT CASSYKQTGSKTAFF
TRBJ2-1 few TRBV7-2 TRBD2 TGTGCCAGCAGCATACTAGCGGGGATATCCTACAATGAGCAGTTCTTC CASSILAGISYNEQFF
TRBJ2-7 - TRBV7-9 TRBD2 TGTGCCAGCAGCTTTTACAGGGGAATTAGCGGGGGGGCGAACGAGCAGTACTTC CASSFYRGISGGANEQYF
TRBJ2-5 - TRBV12-5 TRBD1 TGTGCTAGTGGCACGGGACAGGGGTTAGAGACCCAGTACTTC CASGTGQGLETQYF
TRBJ1-4 - TRBV27 TRBD1 TGTGCCAGCAGTCCCCAGGGACAGCCAACTAATGAAAAACTGTTTTTT CASSPQGQPTNEKLFF
TRBJ2-3 - TRBV19 TRBD1 TGTGCCAGTAGTACACGAGACAGGGGCCCCTTAGATACGCAGTATTTT CASSTRDRGPLDTQYF
TRBJ1-4 - TRBV19 TRBD1 TGTGCCAGTAGATGGACAGGAGCAACTAATGAAAAACTGTTTTTT CASRWTGATNEKLFF
TRBJ2-2 - TRBV14 TRBD2 TGTGCCAGCAGCCAAGTTAGCGGGGGGGCGATCACCGGGGAGCTGTTTTTT CASSQVSGGAITGELFF
TRBJ2-5 - TRBV11-3 - TGTGCCAGCAGCTTAGATGGTGCTAGCCGCGGGACCCAGTACTTC CASSLDGASRGTQYF
TRBJ2-3 - TRBV24-1 - TGTGCCACCAGTGATAAACTAAGGACTGCGCAGTATTTT CATSDKLRTAQYF
TRBJ2-2 few TRBV5-1 TRBD1 TGCGCCAGCAGCTTACAGGGGACCGCGAACACCGGGGAGCTGTTTTTT CASSLQGTANTGELFF
TRBJ1-2 - TRBV18 TRBD1 TGTGCCAGCTCACCCCCGGGACAGGGACATGGCTACACCTTC CASSPPGQGHGYTF
TRBJ2-2 - TRBV24-1 - TGTGCCACCAGTGATTTGTCCGGTGACACCGGGGAGCTGTTTTTT CATSDLSGDTGELFF
TRBJ2-1 - TRBV29-1 TRBD2 TGCAGCGTTGAGCTAGCGGGGGGGTACAGTGAGCAGTTCTTC CSVELAGGYSEQFF